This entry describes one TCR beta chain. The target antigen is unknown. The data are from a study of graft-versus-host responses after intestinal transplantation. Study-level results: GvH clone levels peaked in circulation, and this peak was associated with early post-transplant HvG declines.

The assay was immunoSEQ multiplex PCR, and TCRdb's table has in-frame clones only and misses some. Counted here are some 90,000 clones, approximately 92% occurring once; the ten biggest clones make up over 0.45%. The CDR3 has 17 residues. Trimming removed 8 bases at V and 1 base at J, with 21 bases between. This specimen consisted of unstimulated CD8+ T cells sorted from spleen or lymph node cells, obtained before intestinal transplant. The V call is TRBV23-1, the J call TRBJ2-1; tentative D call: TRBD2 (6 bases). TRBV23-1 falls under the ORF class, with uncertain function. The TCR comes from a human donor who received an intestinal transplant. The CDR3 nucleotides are TGCGCCAGCCGCCCTGGGCGCGGGGTAGGTTCCTACAATGAGCAGTTCTTC. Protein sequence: CASRPGRGVGSYNEQFF.